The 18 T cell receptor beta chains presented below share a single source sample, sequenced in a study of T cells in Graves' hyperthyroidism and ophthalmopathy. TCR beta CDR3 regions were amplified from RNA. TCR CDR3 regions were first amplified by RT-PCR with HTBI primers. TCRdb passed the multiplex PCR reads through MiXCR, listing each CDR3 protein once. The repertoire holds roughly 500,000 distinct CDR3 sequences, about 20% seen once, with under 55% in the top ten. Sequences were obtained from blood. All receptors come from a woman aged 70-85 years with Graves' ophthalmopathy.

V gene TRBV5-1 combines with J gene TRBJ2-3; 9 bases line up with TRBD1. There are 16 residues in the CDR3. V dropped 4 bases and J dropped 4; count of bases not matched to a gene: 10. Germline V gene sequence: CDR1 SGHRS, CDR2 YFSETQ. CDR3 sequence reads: CASSGGDRVLADTQYF. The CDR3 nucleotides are TGCGCCAGCAGCGGGGGGGACAGGGTATTGGCAGATACGCAGTATTTT.

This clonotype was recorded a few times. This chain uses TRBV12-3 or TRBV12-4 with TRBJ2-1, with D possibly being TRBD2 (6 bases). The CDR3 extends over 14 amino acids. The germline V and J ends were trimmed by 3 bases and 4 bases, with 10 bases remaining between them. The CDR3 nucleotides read TGTGCCAGCAGTTTGAGGGGACTTTACAATGAGCAGTTCTTC. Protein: CASSLRGLYNEQFF.

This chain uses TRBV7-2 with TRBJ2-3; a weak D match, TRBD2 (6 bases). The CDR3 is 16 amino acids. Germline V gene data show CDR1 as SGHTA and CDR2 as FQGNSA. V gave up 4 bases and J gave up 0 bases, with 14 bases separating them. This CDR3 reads CASSSSSGSSTDTQYF. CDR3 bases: TGTGCCAGCAGCTCAAGTAGCGGTTCTAGCACAGATACGCAGTATTTT.

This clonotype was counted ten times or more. The CDR3 region has the DNA TGTGCCAGCAGTTTCGACATCTCGACCGACGACACCGGGGAGCTGTTTTTT. Protein sequence: CASSFDISTDDTGELFF. This chain joins TRBV12-3 or TRBV12-4 and TRBJ2-2; no clear D. CDR3 length: 17 amino acids. The ends were cut back, 3 bases at V and 3 bases at J, with 17 bases in the middle.

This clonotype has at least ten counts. The CDR3 loop is CASSSGLPNQPQHF. CDR3 in DNA: TGTGCCAGCAGTTCGGGTCTTCCCAATCAGCCCCAGCATTTT. The V and J genes are TRBV27 and TRBJ1-5, with unresolved D. V shed 4 bases and J shed 3 bases, with 10 bases lying between them. Germline-derived CDR1 and CDR2 are MNHEY and SMNVEV (reference sequence). This CDR3 spans 14 amino acids.

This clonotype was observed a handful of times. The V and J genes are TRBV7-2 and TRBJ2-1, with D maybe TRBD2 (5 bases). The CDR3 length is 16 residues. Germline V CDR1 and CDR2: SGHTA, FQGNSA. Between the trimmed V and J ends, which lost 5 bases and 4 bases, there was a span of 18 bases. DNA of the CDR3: TGTGCCAGCAGCCCCCTTCCCGGACTCATATACAATGAGCAGTTCTTC. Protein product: CASSPLPGLIYNEQFF.

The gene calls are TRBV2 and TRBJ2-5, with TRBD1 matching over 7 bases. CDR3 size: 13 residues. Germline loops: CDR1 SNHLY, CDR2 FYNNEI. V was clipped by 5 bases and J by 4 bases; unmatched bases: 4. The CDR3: CASSPGQTETQYF. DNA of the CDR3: TGTGCCAGCAGTCCGGGACAGACAGAGACCCAGTACTTC. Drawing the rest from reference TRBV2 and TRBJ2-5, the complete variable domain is EPEVTQTPSHQVTQMGQEVILRCVPISNHLYFYWYRQILGQKVEFLVSFYNNEISEKSEIFDDQFSVERPDGSNFTLKIRSTKLEDSAMYFCASSPGQTETQYFGPGTRLLVL.

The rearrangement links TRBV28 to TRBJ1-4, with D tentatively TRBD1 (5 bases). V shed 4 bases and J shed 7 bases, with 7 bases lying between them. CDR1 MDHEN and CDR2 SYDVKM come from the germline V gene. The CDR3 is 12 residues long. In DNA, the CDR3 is TGTGCCAGCAGTTGGAGGGGTGAAAAACTGTTTTTT. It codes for CASSWRGEKLFF.

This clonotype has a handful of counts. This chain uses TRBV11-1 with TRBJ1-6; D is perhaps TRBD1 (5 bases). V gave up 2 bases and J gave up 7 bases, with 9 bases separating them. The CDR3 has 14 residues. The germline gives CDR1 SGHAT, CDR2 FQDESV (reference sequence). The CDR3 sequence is CASSLPGWNSPLHF. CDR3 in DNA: TGTGCCAGCAGCTTACCAGGGTGGAATTCACCCCTCCACTTT.

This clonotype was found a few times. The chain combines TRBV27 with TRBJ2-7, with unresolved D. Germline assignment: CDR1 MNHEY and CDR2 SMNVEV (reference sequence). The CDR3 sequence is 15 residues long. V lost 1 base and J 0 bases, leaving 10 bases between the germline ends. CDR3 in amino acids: CASSLYPQSSYEQYF. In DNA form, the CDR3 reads TGTGCCAGCAGTTTATATCCCCAAAGCTCCTACGAGCAGTACTTC.

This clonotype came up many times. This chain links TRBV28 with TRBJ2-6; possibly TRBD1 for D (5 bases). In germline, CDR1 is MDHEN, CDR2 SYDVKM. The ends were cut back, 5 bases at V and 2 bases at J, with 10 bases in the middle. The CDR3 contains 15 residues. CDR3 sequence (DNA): TGTGCCAGCAGTCTCAGGGTCCCTGGGGCCAACGTCCTGACTTTC. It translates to CASSLRVPGANVLTF.

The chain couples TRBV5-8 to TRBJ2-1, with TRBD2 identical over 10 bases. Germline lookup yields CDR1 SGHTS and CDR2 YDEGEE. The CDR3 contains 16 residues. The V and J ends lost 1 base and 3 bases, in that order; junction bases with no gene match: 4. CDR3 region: CASSLPTSGIYNEQFF. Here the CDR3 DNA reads TGTGCCAGCAGCTTGCCAACTAGCGGGATCTACAATGAGCAGTTCTTC.

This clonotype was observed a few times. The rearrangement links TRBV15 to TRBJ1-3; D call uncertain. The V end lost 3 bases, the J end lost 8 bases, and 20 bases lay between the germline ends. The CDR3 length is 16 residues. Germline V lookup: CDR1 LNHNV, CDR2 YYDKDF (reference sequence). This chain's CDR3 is CATSSAHRRATDTIYF. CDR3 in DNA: TGTGCCACCAGCAGTGCCCACCGGAGAGCGACGGACACCATATATTTT.

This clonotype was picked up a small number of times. The chain's CDR3 is CASSFAGTGYTF. The DNA for the CDR3 is TGTGCCAGCAGTTTCGCAGGGACCGGCTACACCTTC. V and J are TRBV12-3 or TRBV12-4 and TRBJ1-2; D possibly corresponds to TRBD1 (5 bases). This CDR3 contains 12 residues. V lost 3 bases to trimming and J lost 8 bases, with 10 bases between them.

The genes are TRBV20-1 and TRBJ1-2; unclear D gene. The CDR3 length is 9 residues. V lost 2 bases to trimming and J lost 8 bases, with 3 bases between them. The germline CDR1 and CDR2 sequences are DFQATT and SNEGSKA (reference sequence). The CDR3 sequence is CSARNGYTF. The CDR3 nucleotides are TGCAGTGCTAGAAACGGCTACACCTTC.

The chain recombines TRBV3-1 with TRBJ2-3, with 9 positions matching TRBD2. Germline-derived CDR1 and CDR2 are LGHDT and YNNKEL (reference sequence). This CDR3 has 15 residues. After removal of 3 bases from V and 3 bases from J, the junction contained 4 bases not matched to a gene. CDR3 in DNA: TGTGCCAGCAGCCAGGTAGCGGGAGTTACAGATACGCAGTATTTT. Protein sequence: CASSQVAGVTDTQYF.

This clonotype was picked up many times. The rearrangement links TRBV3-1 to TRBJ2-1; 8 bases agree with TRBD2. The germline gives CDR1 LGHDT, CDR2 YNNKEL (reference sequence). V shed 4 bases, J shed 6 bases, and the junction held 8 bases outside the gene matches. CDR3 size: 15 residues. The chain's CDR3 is CASSPAGSGVNEQFF. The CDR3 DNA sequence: TGTGCCAGCAGCCCTGCGGGTAGCGGGGTCAATGAGCAGTTCTTC.

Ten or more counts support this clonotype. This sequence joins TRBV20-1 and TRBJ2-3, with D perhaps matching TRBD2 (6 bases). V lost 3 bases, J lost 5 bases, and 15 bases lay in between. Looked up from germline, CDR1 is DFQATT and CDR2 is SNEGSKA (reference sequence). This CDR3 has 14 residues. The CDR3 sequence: CSASGGDTQDTQYF. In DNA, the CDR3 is TGCAGTGCTAGTGGAGGGGATACACAAGATACGCAGTATTTT.